A selection of T cell receptor beta chains follows, all from one sample in a study of long-term antiretroviral therapy in people with HIV. The method was immunoSEQ multiplex PCR; TCRdb's version includes in-frame clones alone and lacks a portion of them. Altogether about 30,000 clones are present, about 85% being singletons, with the ten largest covering 4.8%. Specimen: unsorted PBMCs, collected just under 2.9 years before starting antiretroviral therapy. The receptors here all came from a woman between 25 and 40 years old with HIV. CDR3s include the opening cysteine and the closing phenylalanine or tryptophan. The D gene is left open where the match is weak. Some rows mark clone size as missing; the rest say once, few, many or name a class of expanded clone.

CDR3 DNA: TGTGCCAGCAGTGACAGTTTGGGCGGGGGGAACCCAGATACGCAGTATTTT; CDR3 protein: CASSDSLGGGNPDTQYF; V gene: TRBV6-1; clone size: .; D gene: TRBD2; J gene: TRBJ2-3
CDR3 DNA: TGTGCCAGCAGCAAAGGGGTCAGCGGACAGCTTTGTGATGAGCAGTTCTTC; CDR3 protein: CASSKGVSGQLCDEQFF; V gene: TRBV21-1; clone size: .; D gene: .; J gene: TRBJ2-1
CDR3 DNA: TGTGCCAGCAGTCTTCGGACAGGGGGAACTGAAGCTTTCTTT; CDR3 protein: CASSLRTGGTEAFF; V gene: TRBV25-1; clone size: .; D gene: TRBD1; J gene: TRBJ1-1
CDR3 DNA: TGTGCCAGCAGCGGGGTCGGGAGGGTTGAAAAACTGTTTTTT; CDR3 protein: CASSGVGRVEKLFF; V gene: TRBV7-9; clone size: .; D gene: .; J gene: TRBJ1-4
CDR3 DNA: TGTGCCATCTGGGACGGGAACTATGGCTACACCTTC; CDR3 protein: CAIWDGNYGYTF; V gene: TRBV10-3; clone size: .; D gene: .; J gene: TRBJ1-2
CDR3 DNA: TGTGCCAGCAGCCCGACTCGGGGGTTCTATGGCTACACCTTC; CDR3 protein: CASSPTRGFYGYTF; V gene: TRBV14; clone size: medium-sized; D gene: .; J gene: TRBJ1-2
CDR3 DNA: TGTGCCAGCAGACAACGAGAGGCCGGGGAGCTGTTTTTT; CDR3 protein: CASRQREAGELFF; V gene: TRBV2; clone size: .; D gene: .; J gene: TRBJ2-2
CDR3 DNA: TGTGCCAGCCGCTACTTTCCGGGGGACAGGTCGGGGGGTAATGAAAAACTGTTTTTT; CDR3 protein: CASRYFPGDRSGGNEKLFF; V gene: TRBV7-2; clone size: .; D gene: TRBD1; J gene: TRBJ1-4
CDR3 DNA: TGTGCCAGCAGCTTGGGGAGGGGGGTTGCGGACACTGAAGCTTTCTTT; CDR3 protein: CASSLGRGVADTEAFF; V gene: TRBV5-4; clone size: .; D gene: .; J gene: TRBJ1-1
CDR3 DNA: TGTGCCAGCTTTCCCCAGGGGTCTAACTATGGCTACACCTTC; CDR3 protein: CASFPQGSNYGYTF; V gene: TRBV28; clone size: .; D gene: .; J gene: TRBJ1-2
CDR3 DNA: TGTGCCAGCAGTACCGCGGAGACCCACACAGATACGCAGTATTTT; CDR3 protein: CASSTAETHTDTQYF; V gene: TRBV25-1; clone size: .; D gene: .; J gene: TRBJ2-3
CDR3 DNA: TGTGCCAGCAGTGAATCAGGCCTCGGATATGGCTACACCTTC; CDR3 protein: CASSESGLGYGYTF; V gene: TRBV25-1; clone size: .; D gene: .; J gene: TRBJ1-2
CDR3 DNA: TGTGCCAGTAGTATAGACCTGGGGGCGAATTCACCCCTCCACTTT; CDR3 protein: CASSIDLGANSPLHF; V gene: TRBV19; clone size: few; D gene: .; J gene: TRBJ1-6
CDR3 DNA: TGTGCCATCAGTGAGGCGGGGACACCTTACAATGAGCAGTTCTTC; CDR3 protein: CAISEAGTPYNEQFF; V gene: TRBV10-3; clone size: .; D gene: .; J gene: TRBJ2-1
CDR3 DNA: TGTGCCAGCAGCTTTGTGGGACTAGCGGAAAAAGAGACCCAGTACTTC; CDR3 protein: CASSFVGLAEKETQYF; V gene: TRBV7-2; clone size: .; D gene: TRBD2; J gene: TRBJ2-5
CDR3 DNA: TGTGCCAGCAGCGTAGAATCCGAGTCCGAGCAGTACTTC; CDR3 protein: CASSVESESEQYF; V gene: TRBV9; clone size: .; D gene: .; J gene: TRBJ2-7
CDR3 DNA: TGCGCCAGCAGCTTGGGTGGGGGGGGCCGAACTGAAGCTTTCTTT; CDR3 protein: CASSLGGGGRTEAFF; V gene: TRBV5-1; clone size: .; D gene: .; J gene: TRBJ1-1
CDR3 DNA: TGTGCCATCAGTGACCGGGACCAGGCGGATACGCAGTATTTT; CDR3 protein: CAISDRDQADTQYF; V gene: TRBV10-3; clone size: once; D gene: .; J gene: TRBJ2-3
CDR3 DNA: TGTGCCAGCAGCTTCAGCCCTAGCACAGATACGCAGTATTTT; CDR3 protein: CASSFSPSTDTQYF; V gene: TRBV7-6; clone size: .; D gene: .; J gene: TRBJ2-3
CDR3 DNA: TGTGCCAGCAGTTACTCTCTCGGACAGGCCTCCTACGAGCAGTACTTC; CDR3 protein: CASSYSLGQASYEQYF; V gene: TRBV6-6; clone size: few; D gene: TRBD1; J gene: TRBJ2-7
CDR3 DNA: TGTGCCAGCAGCTTACCTAGCAACATTCAGTACTTC; CDR3 protein: CASSLPSNIQYF; V gene: TRBV7-2; clone size: medium-sized; D gene: .; J gene: TRBJ2-4
CDR3 DNA: TGTGCCAGCAGCCCGGGACAAGGTTTCTACGAGACCCAGTACTTC; CDR3 protein: CASSPGQGFYETQYF; V gene: TRBV11-2; clone size: .; D gene: .; J gene: TRBJ2-5
CDR3 DNA: TGTGCCAGCGGGGGTTGGGGGCCCCGGGGTGAAAAACTGTTTTTT; CDR3 protein: CASGGWGPRGEKLFF; V gene: TRBV6-1; clone size: .; D gene: .; J gene: TRBJ1-4
CDR3 DNA: TGTGCCAGCAGCCTAGGGTCAGGGATTGAAGCTTTCTTT; CDR3 protein: CASSLGSGIEAFF; V gene: TRBV9; clone size: .; D gene: .; J gene: TRBJ1-1
CDR3 DNA: TGTGCCACCAGCAGAGATCCAGCGGGGGGGCAGGAGACCCAGTACTTC; CDR3 protein: CATSRDPAGGQETQYF; V gene: TRBV15; clone size: .; D gene: TRBD2; J gene: TRBJ2-5
CDR3 DNA: TGTGCCAGCAGTGGAGGGATCCCCTATAATTCACCCCTCCACTTT; CDR3 protein: CASSGGIPYNSPLHF; V gene: TRBV2; clone size: once; D gene: .; J gene: TRBJ1-6
CDR3 DNA: TGTGCCAGCAGCGTAGAGATCGGGACGCAGTATTTT; CDR3 protein: CASSVEIGTQYF; V gene: TRBV9; clone size: .; D gene: .; J gene: TRBJ2-3
CDR3 DNA: TGTGCCAGCAGCTTGGAACCTGGCGCTAACTATGGCTACACCTTC; CDR3 protein: CASSLEPGANYGYTF; V gene: TRBV5-4; clone size: .; D gene: .; J gene: TRBJ1-2
CDR3 DNA: TGTGCCAGCAGTGACCGCGGGGGGCCCACAGATACGCAGTATTTT; CDR3 protein: CASSDRGGPTDTQYF; V gene: TRBV2; clone size: few; D gene: TRBD2; J gene: TRBJ2-3
CDR3 DNA: TGTGCCAGCAGCTTGGTACAGGGAAAGAAGGAGCAGTTCTTC; CDR3 protein: CASSLVQGKKEQFF; V gene: TRBV5-4; clone size: .; D gene: .; J gene: TRBJ2-1
CDR3 DNA: TGTGCCAGCGGGCGACAGGGCGTTATATGGCCCCAGCATTTT; CDR3 protein: CASGRQGVIWPQHF; V gene: TRBV2; clone size: .; D gene: TRBD1; J gene: TRBJ1-5
CDR3 DNA: TGTGCCAGCAGCTTGCGGGCAGGTGCTACCTACGAGCAGTACTTC; CDR3 protein: CASSLRAGATYEQYF; V gene: TRBV5-5; clone size: .; D gene: .; J gene: TRBJ2-7
CDR3 DNA: TGTGCCAGCAGTCGATCCGGGACAGGGTACAATGAGCAGTTCTTC; CDR3 protein: CASSRSGTGYNEQFF; V gene: TRBV27; clone size: .; D gene: TRBD1; J gene: TRBJ2-1
CDR3 DNA: TGTGCCAGCAGTGAAATGGGGGGCCTTAGCAATCAGCCCCAGCATTTT; CDR3 protein: CASSEMGGLSNQPQHF; V gene: TRBV6-1; clone size: once; D gene: .; J gene: TRBJ1-5
CDR3 DNA: TGTGCCAGCAGTTTATCAGGGGGCATCGGAAAACTGTTTTTT; CDR3 protein: CASSLSGGIGKLFF; V gene: TRBV27; clone size: few; D gene: TRBD1; J gene: TRBJ1-4
CDR3 DNA: TGTGCCAGCAATGGACAGCTCACAGATACGCAGTATTTT; CDR3 protein: CASNGQLTDTQYF; V gene: TRBV6-1; clone size: .; D gene: .; J gene: TRBJ2-3
CDR3 DNA: TGTGCCAGTAGTAACAGGGGGCGTTACGGCTACACCTTC; CDR3 protein: CASSNRGRYGYTF; V gene: TRBV19; clone size: few; D gene: TRBD1; J gene: TRBJ1-2
CDR3 DNA: TGTGCCAGCAGCTTGACTGTCGCAGATACGCAGTATTTT; CDR3 protein: CASSLTVADTQYF; V gene: TRBV11-2; clone size: .; D gene: .; J gene: TRBJ2-3
CDR3 DNA: TGTGCCAGCAGCTTGGTGGGCAGAAACACTGAAGCTTTCTTT; CDR3 protein: CASSLVGRNTEAFF; V gene: TRBV5-6; clone size: medium-sized; D gene: .; J gene: TRBJ1-1
CDR3 DNA: TGTGCCAGCAGCTTCGGACACAATGAGCAGTTCTTC; CDR3 protein: CASSFGHNEQFF; V gene: TRBV11-2; clone size: .; D gene: .; J gene: TRBJ2-1
CDR3 DNA: TGTGCCAGCAGCTTAGATCGAGGGATTTCCTACGAGCAGTACTTC; CDR3 protein: CASSLDRGISYEQYF; V gene: TRBV11-2; clone size: .; D gene: .; J gene: TRBJ2-7
CDR3 DNA: TGTGCCAGTAGTATAATAAGTAGCTCTGGAAACACCATATATTTT; CDR3 protein: CASSIISSSGNTIYF; V gene: TRBV19; clone size: .; D gene: .; J gene: TRBJ1-3
CDR3 DNA: TGTGCCAGCAGCCACAGGGCTTCAGGCACAGATACGCAGTATTTT; CDR3 protein: CASSHRASGTDTQYF; V gene: TRBV7-9; clone size: .; D gene: .; J gene: TRBJ2-3
CDR3 DNA: TGCGCCAGCAGCTTGGAGGAGAGCTATGGCTACACCTTC; CDR3 protein: CASSLEESYGYTF; V gene: TRBV5-1; clone size: .; D gene: .; J gene: TRBJ1-2
CDR3 DNA: TGTGCCAGCAGTGACACAGGTTTACGTAATCAGCCCCAGCATTTT; CDR3 protein: CASSDTGLRNQPQHF; V gene: TRBV6-1; clone size: few; D gene: .; J gene: TRBJ1-5
CDR3 DNA: TGTGCCAGCAGTTACCCCGCGACGAGTCAGCCCCAGCATTTT; CDR3 protein: CASSYPATSQPQHF; V gene: TRBV6-6; clone size: .; D gene: .; J gene: TRBJ1-5
CDR3 DNA: TGTGCCAGCAGATCAGGGGGAGAAAATACTGAAGCTTTCTTT; CDR3 protein: CASRSGGENTEAFF; V gene: TRBV6-5; clone size: .; D gene: TRBD1; J gene: TRBJ1-1
CDR3 DNA: TGTGCCAGTAGACTGGAGTCAGGGAGGACTGAAGCTTTCTTT; CDR3 protein: CASRLESGRTEAFF; V gene: TRBV19; clone size: .; D gene: .; J gene: TRBJ1-1
CDR3 DNA: TGTGCCAGCAGCGCAGGACTGTTAAACACTGAAGCTTTCTTT; CDR3 protein: CASSAGLLNTEAFF; V gene: TRBV7-6; clone size: .; D gene: .; J gene: TRBJ1-1
CDR3 DNA: TGTGCCAGCAGTACCGTAGCGGGGGGGACAGATACGCAGTATTTT; CDR3 protein: CASSTVAGGTDTQYF; V gene: TRBV6-5; clone size: .; D gene: TRBD2; J gene: TRBJ2-3
CDR3 DNA: TGTGCCAGCAGCCCCTGGACAGGGTTGAACACTGAAGCTTTCTTT; CDR3 protein: CASSPWTGLNTEAFF; V gene: TRBV9; clone size: .; D gene: TRBD1; J gene: TRBJ1-1